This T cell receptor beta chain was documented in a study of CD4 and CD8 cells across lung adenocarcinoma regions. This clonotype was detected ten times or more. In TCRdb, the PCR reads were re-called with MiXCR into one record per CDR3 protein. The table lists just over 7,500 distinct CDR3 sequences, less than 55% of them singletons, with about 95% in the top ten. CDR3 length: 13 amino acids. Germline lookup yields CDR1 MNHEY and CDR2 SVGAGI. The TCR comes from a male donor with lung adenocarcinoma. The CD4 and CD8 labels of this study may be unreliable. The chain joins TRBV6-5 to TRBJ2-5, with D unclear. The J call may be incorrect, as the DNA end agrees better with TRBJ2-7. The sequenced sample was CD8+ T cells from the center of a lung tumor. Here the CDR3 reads CASSYAGSYEQYF. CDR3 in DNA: TGTGCCAGCAGTTACGCAGGATCCTACGAGCAGTACTTC.